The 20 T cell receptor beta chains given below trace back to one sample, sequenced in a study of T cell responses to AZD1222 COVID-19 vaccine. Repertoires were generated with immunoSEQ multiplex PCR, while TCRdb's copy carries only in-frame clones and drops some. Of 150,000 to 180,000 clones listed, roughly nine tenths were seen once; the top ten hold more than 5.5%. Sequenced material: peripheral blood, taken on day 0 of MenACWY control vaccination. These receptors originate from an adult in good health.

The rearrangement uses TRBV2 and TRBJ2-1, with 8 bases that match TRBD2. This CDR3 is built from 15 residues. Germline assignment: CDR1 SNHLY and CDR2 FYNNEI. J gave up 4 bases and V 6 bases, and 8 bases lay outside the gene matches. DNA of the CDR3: TGTGCCAGCAGCCCGGGGGGGCGGTTATACAATGAGCAGTTCTTC. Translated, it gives CASSPGGRLYNEQFF.

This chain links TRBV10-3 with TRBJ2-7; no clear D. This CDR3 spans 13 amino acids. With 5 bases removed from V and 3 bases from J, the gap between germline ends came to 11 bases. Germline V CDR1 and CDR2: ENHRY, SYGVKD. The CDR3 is CAISLTDYYEQYF. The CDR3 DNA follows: TGTGCCATCAGTCTTACAGATTACTACGAGCAGTACTTC.

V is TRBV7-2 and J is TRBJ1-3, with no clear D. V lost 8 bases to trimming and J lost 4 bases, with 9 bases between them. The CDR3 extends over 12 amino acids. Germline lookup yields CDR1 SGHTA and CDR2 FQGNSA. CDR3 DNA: TGTGCCAGCGGCCCACGGGGAAACACCATATATTTT. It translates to CASGPRGNTIYF.

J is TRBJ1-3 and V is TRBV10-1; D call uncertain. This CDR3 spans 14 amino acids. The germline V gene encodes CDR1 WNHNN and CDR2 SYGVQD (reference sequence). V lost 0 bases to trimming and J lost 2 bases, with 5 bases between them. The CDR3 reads CASSESQTGNTIYF. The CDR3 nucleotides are TGCGCCAGCAGTGAGTCGCAGACTGGAAACACCATATATTTT.

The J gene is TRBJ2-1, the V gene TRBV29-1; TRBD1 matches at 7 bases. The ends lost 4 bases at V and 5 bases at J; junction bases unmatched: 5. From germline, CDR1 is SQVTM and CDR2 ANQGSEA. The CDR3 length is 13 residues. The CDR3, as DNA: TGCAGCGTTGGACAGGGATCTGACAATGAGCAGTTCTTC. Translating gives CSVGQGSDNEQFF.

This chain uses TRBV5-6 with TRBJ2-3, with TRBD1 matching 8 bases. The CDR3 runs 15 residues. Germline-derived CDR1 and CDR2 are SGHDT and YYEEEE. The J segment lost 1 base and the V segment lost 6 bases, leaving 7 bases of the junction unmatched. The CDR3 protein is CASTVTGVGTDTQYF. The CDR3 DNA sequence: TGTGCCAGCACCGTGACAGGGGTTGGCACAGATACGCAGTATTTT.

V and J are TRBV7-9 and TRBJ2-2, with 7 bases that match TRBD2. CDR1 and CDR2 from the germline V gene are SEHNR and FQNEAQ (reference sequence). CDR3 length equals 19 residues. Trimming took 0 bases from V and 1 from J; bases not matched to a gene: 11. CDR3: CASSLARAGVIGNTGELFF. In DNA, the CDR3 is TGTGCCAGCAGCTTAGCACGGGCGGGAGTGATAGGGAACACCGGGGAGCTGTTTTTT.

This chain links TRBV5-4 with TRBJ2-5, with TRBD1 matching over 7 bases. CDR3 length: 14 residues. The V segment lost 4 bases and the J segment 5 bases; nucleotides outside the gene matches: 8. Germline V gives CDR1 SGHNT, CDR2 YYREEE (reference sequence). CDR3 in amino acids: CASSRGQLPETQYF. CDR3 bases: TGTGCCAGCAGCCGGGGACAGCTACCCGAGACCCAGTACTTC. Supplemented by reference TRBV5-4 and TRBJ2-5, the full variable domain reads ETGVTQSPTHLIKTRGQQVTLRCSSQSGHNTVSWYQQALGQGPQFIFQYYREEENGRGNFPPRFSGLQFPNYSSELNVNALELDDSALYLCASSRGQLPETQYFGPGTRLLVL.

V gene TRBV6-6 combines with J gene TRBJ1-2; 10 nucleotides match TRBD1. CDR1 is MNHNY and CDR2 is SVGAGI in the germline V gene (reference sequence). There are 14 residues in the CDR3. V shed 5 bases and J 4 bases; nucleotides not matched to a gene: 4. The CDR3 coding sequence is TGTGCCAGCAGTAGACAGGGGGCCGTCTATGGCTACACCTTC. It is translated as CASSRQGAVYGYTF.

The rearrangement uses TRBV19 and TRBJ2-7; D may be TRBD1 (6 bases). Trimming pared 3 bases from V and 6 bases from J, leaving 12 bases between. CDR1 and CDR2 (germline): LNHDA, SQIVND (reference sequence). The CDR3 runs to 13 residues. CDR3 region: CASSIPSRGEQYF. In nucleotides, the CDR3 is TGTGCCAGTAGTATCCCCAGCAGGGGCGAGCAGTACTTC.

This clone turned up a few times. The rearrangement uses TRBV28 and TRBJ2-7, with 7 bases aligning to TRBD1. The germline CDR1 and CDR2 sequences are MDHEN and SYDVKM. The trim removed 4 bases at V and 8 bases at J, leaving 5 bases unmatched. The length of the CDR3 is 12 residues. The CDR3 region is CASSSQGWQQYV. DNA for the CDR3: TGTGCCAGCAGTTCACAGGGGTGGCAGCAGTACGTC.

DNA for the CDR3: TGTGCCAGCAGCTTAGACCCGGGACAGGGGTACAATGAGCAGTTCTTC. It yields the protein CASSLDPGQGYNEQFF. V and J are TRBV7-9 and TRBJ2-1; 10 nucleotides match TRBD1. The CDR3 covers 16 residues. The trim removed 1 base at V and 4 bases at J, leaving 4 bases unmatched. In germline, CDR1 is SEHNR, CDR2 FQNEAQ (reference sequence).

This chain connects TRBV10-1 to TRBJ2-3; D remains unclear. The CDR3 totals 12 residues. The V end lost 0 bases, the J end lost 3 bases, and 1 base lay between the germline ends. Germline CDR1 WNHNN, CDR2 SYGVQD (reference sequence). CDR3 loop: CASSESTDTQYF. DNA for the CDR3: TGCGCCAGCAGTGAGTCTACAGATACGCAGTATTTT.

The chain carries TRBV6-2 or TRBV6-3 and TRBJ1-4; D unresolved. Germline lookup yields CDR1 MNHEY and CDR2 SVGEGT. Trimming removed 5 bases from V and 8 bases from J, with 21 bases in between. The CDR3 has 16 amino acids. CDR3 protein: CASSNPSLARSEKLFF. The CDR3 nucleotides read TGTGCCAGCAGTAACCCCTCCTTGGCCCGGTCGGAAAAACTGTTTTTT.

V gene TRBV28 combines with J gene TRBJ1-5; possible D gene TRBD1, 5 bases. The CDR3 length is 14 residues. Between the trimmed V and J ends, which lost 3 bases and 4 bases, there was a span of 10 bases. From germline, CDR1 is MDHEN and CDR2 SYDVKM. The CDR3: CASSFPGRNQPQHF. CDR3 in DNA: TGTGCCAGCAGTTTTCCAGGGCGGAATCAGCCCCAGCATTTT.

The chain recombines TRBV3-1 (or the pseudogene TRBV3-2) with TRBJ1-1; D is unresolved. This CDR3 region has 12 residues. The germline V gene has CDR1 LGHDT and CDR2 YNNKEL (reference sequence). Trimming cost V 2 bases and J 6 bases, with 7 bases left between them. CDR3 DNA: TGTGCCAGCAGCCAATACAACTCTGAAGCTTTCTTT. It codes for CASSQYNSEAFF.

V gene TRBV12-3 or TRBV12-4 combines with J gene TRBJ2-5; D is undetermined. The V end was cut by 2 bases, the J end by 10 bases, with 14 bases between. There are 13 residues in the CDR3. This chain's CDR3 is CASSLSSQHVQYF. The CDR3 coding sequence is TGTGCCAGCAGTTTATCAAGCCAGCACGTCCAGTACTTC.

CDR3: CSVKTGGDGELFF. As DNA, the CDR3 is TGCAGCGTCAAAACAGGGGGCGACGGGGAGCTGTTTTTT. The chain links TRBV29-1 to TRBJ2-2, with 9 nucleotides matching TRBD1. The germline gives CDR1 SQVTM, CDR2 ANQGSEA. The CDR3 extends over 13 amino acids. Trimming cost V 6 bases and J 7 bases; bases outside gene matches: 6.

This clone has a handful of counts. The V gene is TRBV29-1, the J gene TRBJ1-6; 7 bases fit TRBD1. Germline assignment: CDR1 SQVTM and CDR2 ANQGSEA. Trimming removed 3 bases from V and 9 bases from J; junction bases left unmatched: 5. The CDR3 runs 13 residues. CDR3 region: CSVEDRRGSPLHF. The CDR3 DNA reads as TGCAGCGTTGAGGACAGGCGGGGTTCACCCCTCCACTTT.

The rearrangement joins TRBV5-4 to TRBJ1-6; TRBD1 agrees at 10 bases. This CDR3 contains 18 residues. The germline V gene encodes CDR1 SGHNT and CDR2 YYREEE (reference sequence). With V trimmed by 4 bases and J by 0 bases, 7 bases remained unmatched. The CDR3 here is CASSPDRGPSSYNSPLHF. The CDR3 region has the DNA TGTGCCAGCAGCCCCGACAGGGGGCCCAGCTCCTATAATTCACCCCTCCACTTT.